This T cell receptor beta chain is drawn from a study of technical replicates of blood from a few donors. Profiled with immunoSEQ multiplex PCR; TCRdb holds only in-frame clones, not every one. Of roughly 12,000 clones listed, approximately 94% are singletons. Germline assignment: CDR1 SGHVS and CDR2 FQNEAQ. The V gene end was trimmed by 4 bases and the J gene end by 0 bases; junction bases not matched to a gene: 3. This CDR3 contains 16 residues. V gene TRBV7-8 combines with J gene TRBJ2-1, with 10 positions matching TRBD2. The origin of this receptor is a human donor in good health. Input material: PBMCs. The CDR3, as DNA: TGTGCCAGCAGCTGGCTAGCGGGGGACTCCTACAATGAGCAGTTCTTC. It encodes CASSWLAGDSYNEQFF.